A single sample gave rise to the 4 T cell receptor beta chains below, sequenced in a study of blood T cell repertoires in COVID-19. Profiling relied on immunoSEQ multiplex PCR, and the TCRdb table lists in-frame clones only, not all of them. The table lists around 400,000 clones, around 87% of them singletons, with 2.3% in the top ten. Sequencing was performed on peripheral blood. The receptors shown here come from a woman aged 55 to 70 with COVID-19, enrolled during active disease.

This chain joins TRBV9 and TRBJ2-3, with D maybe TRBD1 (6 bases). The germline V gene has CDR1 SGDLS and CDR2 YYNGEE. The CDR3 loop spans 15 amino acids. V lost 4 bases and J lost 0, with 12 bases in between. CDR3 nucleotides: TGTGCCAGCAGCCCCAGGGGTACCAGCACAGATACGCAGTATTTT. It specifies CASSPRGTSTDTQYF. Full variable domain (remainder filled in from reference TRBV9 and TRBJ2-3): DSGVTQTPKHLITATGQRVTLRCSPRSGDLSVYWYQQSLDQGLQFLIQYYNGEERAKGNILERFSAQQFPDLHSELNLSSLELGDSALYFCASSPRGTSTDTQYFGPGTRLTVL.

This clone was recorded only once. The V and J genes are TRBV27 and TRBJ2-7; a weak D match, TRBD1 (5 bases). The germline V gene encodes CDR1 MNHEY and CDR2 SMNVEV (reference sequence). The V gene lost 3 bases and the J gene lost 3 bases, with 9 bases spanning the gap. The CDR3 has 13 amino acids. This CDR3 reads CASSFSDSYEQYF. The CDR3 region has the DNA TGTGCCAGCAGTTTCTCCGACAGCTACGAGCAGTACTTC.

There are a few counts of this clone. The chain uses TRBV20-1 and TRBJ1-2, with D unclear. This CDR3 spans 14 amino acids. Trimming took 3 bases from V and 4 from J, leaving 15 bases between them. CDR1 DFQATT and CDR2 SNEGSKA come from the germline V gene (reference sequence). This CDR3 is CSASVIDSVYGYTF. The CDR3 coding sequence is TGCAGTGCTAGTGTTATAGACTCAGTCTATGGCTACACCTTC.

This sequence joins TRBV6-5 and TRBJ2-7, with 9 bases lining up with TRBD1. The CDR3 has 14 residues. The germline gives CDR1 MNHEY, CDR2 SVGAGI. The trim removed 6 bases at V and 4 bases at J, leaving 7 bases unmatched. The CDR3 here is CASRPGTGSYEQYF. Here the CDR3 DNA reads TGTGCCAGCAGGCCCGGGACAGGGTCTTACGAGCAGTACTTC.